This T cell receptor (beta chain) was sequenced for a study of technical replicates of blood from a few donors. The data were produced by immunoSEQ multiplex PCR, yet TCRdb's version contains in-frame clones alone and is incomplete. The table records roughly 6,500 clones, 90% to 96% of them present only once. Sequenced input: PBMCs. This clonotype was obtained from a human donor in good health.

Here the CDR3 DNA reads TGTGCCAGCAGCGTCGGTAGCGGGGCCTCCTACGAGCAGTACTTC. Protein product: CASSVGSGASYEQYF. This chain links TRBV9 with TRBJ2-7; 8 bases line up with TRBD2. The V and J ends lost 2 bases and 0 bases, in that order; junction bases with no gene match: 4. The CDR3 has 15 amino acids. From germline, CDR1 is SGDLS and CDR2 YYNGEE.